This entry lists 18 T cell receptor beta chains sequenced from one sample in a study of blood T cell repertoires in COVID-19 (TCRdb year 2020). Libraries were made using the immunoSEQ multiplex PCR assay. TCRdb limited this immuneACCESS table to in-frame rearrangements with V and J called. A share of clones is missing; checked studies link under half to unresolved V genes, and the rest is unexplained. The sample records about 60,000 clones, approximately 84% of which are singletons. The ten largest make up 15% to 20% of the sample. The source material was peripheral blood. The receptors shown here come from a man between 60 and 70 years old with COVID-19, enrolled during active disease.

This chain connects TRBV30 to TRBJ1-1; no clear D. V lost 0 bases, J lost 8 bases, and 10 bases lay in between. Germline V lookup: CDR1 GTSNPN, CDR2 SVGIG (reference sequence). CDR3 length: 12 amino acids. The CDR3 region has the DNA TGTGCCTGGAGTGTAACACTGACAGAAGCTTTCTTT. It is translated as CAWSVTLTEAFF. Based on the CDR3 plus reference TRBV30 and TRBJ1-1, the full variable domain is SQTIHQWPATLVQPVGSPLSLECTVEGTSNPNLYWYRQAAGRGLQLLFYSVGIGQISSEVPQNLSASRPQDRQFILSSKKLLLSDSGFYLCAWSVTLTEAFFGQGTRLTVV.

The genes are TRBV9 and TRBJ1-3; D uncertain. Deletions cut 3 bases from V and 0 bases from J, with 7 bases between. From germline, CDR1 is SGDLS and CDR2 YYNGEE. The CDR3 spans 14 residues. CDR3 residues: CASSDRPSGNTIYF. The DNA for the CDR3 is TGTGCCAGCAGCGACAGACCCTCTGGAAACACCATATATTTT.

The chain couples TRBV11-3 to TRBJ2-3, with no clear D. Per germline, CDR1 SGHNT and CDR2 YENEEA. The CDR3 sequence is 15 residues long. Trimming removed 1 base at V and 1 base at J, with 9 bases between. As DNA, the CDR3 is TGTGCCAGCAGCTTAGGCCACCCGGGCACAGATACGCAGTATTTT. Amino acids: CASSLGHPGTDTQYF.

The J gene is TRBJ1-3, the V gene TRBV5-1; the match to TRBD1 covers 7 bases. CDR1 and CDR2 (germline): SGHRS, YFSETQ. The CDR3 extends over 14 amino acids. V shed 2 bases, J shed 2 bases, and the junction held 1 base outside the gene matches. The CDR3 nucleotides are TGCGCCAGCAGCTTAGACAGGGCTGGAAACACCATATATTTT. Amino acids: CASSLDRAGNTIYF.

The V and J genes are TRBV11-2 and TRBJ2-7; perhaps TRBD2 as D (6 bases). Germline loops: CDR1 SGHAT, CDR2 FQNNGV. The CDR3 has 14 amino acids. The ends were cut back, 0 bases at V and 3 bases at J, with 9 bases in the middle. DNA for the CDR3: TGTGCCAGCAGCTTAGATTTGGGGGGCTACGAGCAGTACTTC. It is translated as CASSLDLGGYEQYF.

The sample holds a few counts of this clone. DNA for the CDR3: TGTGCCAGCAGGTTGACAGGGGACCCGAACTCTGGAAACACCATATATTTT. Protein: CASRLTGDPNSGNTIYF. J is TRBJ1-3 and V is TRBV2; the match to TRBD1 covers 8 bases. Trimming at V came to 6 bases and at J to 0 bases, leaving 10 bases not matched to a gene. Germline loops: CDR1 SNHLY, CDR2 FYNNEI. This CDR3 has 17 residues. Supplemented by reference TRBV2 and TRBJ1-3, the full variable domain reads EPEVTQTPSHQVTQMGQEVILRCVPISNHLYFYWYRQILGQKVEFLVSFYNNEISEKSEIFDDQFSVERPDGSNFTLKIRSTKLEDSAMYFCASRLTGDPNSGNTIYFGEGSWLTVV.

This chain connects TRBV3-1 (or the pseudogene TRBV3-2) to TRBJ2-3; 11 nucleotides match TRBD2. Germline V gene lookup returns CDR1 LGHDT and CDR2 YNNKEL (reference sequence). This CDR3 contains 16 residues. V dropped 3 bases and J dropped 4; count of bases not matched to a gene: 6. The CDR3 loop is CASSHLAGGGADTQYF. The CDR3, as DNA: TGTGCCAGCAGCCATTTAGCGGGGGGGGGCGCAGATACGCAGTATTTT.

J is TRBJ2-7 and V is TRBV6-5, with 9 bases that match TRBD2. CDR3 length equals 14 residues. The trim removed 6 bases at V and 2 bases at J, leaving 5 bases unmatched. Germline loops: CDR1 MNHEY, CDR2 SVGAGI. CDR3 loop: CASRDLAGTYEQYF. In DNA form, the CDR3 reads TGTGCCAGCAGAGACCTAGCGGGGACCTACGAGCAGTACTTC.

This rearrangement joins TRBV11-2 to TRBJ2-7; TRBD2 might be the D (7 bases). Germline V lookup: CDR1 SGHAT, CDR2 FQNNGV. CDR3 length equals 16 residues. The V and J ends lost 5 bases and 2 bases respectively, with 19 bases between them. The CDR3 is CASSRGALGQTYEQYF. DNA for the CDR3: TGTGCCAGCAGCCGGGGGGCGCTGGGACAAACCTACGAGCAGTACTTC. Filled out from reference TRBV11-2 and TRBJ2-7, the complete variable domain reads EAGVAQSPRYKIIEKRQSVAFWCNPISGHATLYWYQQILGQGPKLLIQFQNNGVVDDSQLPKDRFSAERLKGVDSTLKIQPAKLEDSAVYLCASSRGALGQTYEQYFGPGTRLTVT.

The J gene is TRBJ1-2, the V gene TRBV28, with 7 bases fitting TRBD1. The CDR3 has 15 amino acids. The ends lost 6 bases at V and 4 bases at J; junction bases unmatched: 11. Per germline, CDR1 MDHEN and CDR2 SYDVKM. Here the CDR3 DNA reads TGTGCCAGCAGATCATCAGGGGGAGGATTCTATGGCTACACCTTC. Its translation: CASRSSGGGFYGYTF.

This clone was seen only once. This sequence joins TRBV11-2 and TRBJ2-2, with 12 bases fitting TRBD2. J lost 0 bases, V lost 4 bases, and 9 bases had no gene match. The length of the CDR3 is 19 residues. CDR1 is SGHAT, CDR2 FQNNGV, per germline. CDR3 DNA: TGTGCCAGCAGCTCACGACTAGCGGGGGAACAGGCGAACACCGGGGAGCTGTTTTTT. Protein sequence: CASSSRLAGEQANTGELFF.

The chain uses TRBV6-1 and TRBJ2-2, with D possibly matching TRBD1 (5 bases). Per the germline V gene, CDR1 is MNHNS and CDR2 is SASEGT. This CDR3 comprises 15 residues. V was pared by 1 base and J by 4 bases, with 10 bases between. The CDR3 sequence: CASSEGRVSTGELFF. The CDR3 DNA reads as TGTGCCAGCAGTGAAGGCAGGGTTAGCACCGGGGAGCTGTTTTTT.

The V and J genes are TRBV7-3 and TRBJ1-4; D remains unclear. The ends were cut back, 5 bases at V and 5 bases at J, with 15 bases in the middle. From germline, CDR1 is SGHTA and CDR2 FQGTGA. CDR3 length: 15 residues. The CDR3 loop reads CASSLSPGTNEKLFF. Here the CDR3 DNA reads TGTGCCAGCAGCCTATCTCCGGGAACCAATGAAAAACTGTTTTTT.

The chain couples TRBV7-3 to TRBJ2-2; 9 nucleotides align to TRBD1. CDR1 is SGHTA, CDR2 FQGTGA, per germline. V dropped 0 bases and J dropped 4; count of bases not matched to a gene: 3. The CDR3 has 16 amino acids. The CDR3 nucleotides read TGTGCCAGCAGCTTAACGGTGACAGGGGGCACCGGGGAGCTGTTTTTT. Amino acids: CASSLTVTGGTGELFF.

J is TRBJ1-2 and V is TRBV5-4; TRBD1 matches 7 bases. Trimming removed 4 bases from V and 3 bases from J; junction bases left unmatched: 9. This CDR3 has 15 residues. Germline CDR1 reads SGHNT; CDR2 reads YYREEE (reference sequence). CDR3 coding DNA: TGTGCCAGCAGCCAAAAGACAGGGTGGGACTATGGCTACACCTTC. This sequence encodes CASSQKTGWDYGYTF.

The rearrangement links TRBV5-1 to TRBJ2-7, with 10 bases identical to TRBD1. Germline-derived CDR1 and CDR2 are SGHRS and YFSETQ. V was clipped by 1 base and J by 1 base; unmatched bases: 5. The CDR3 is 16 residues long. CDR3: CASSLLWDRGSYEQYF. CDR3 nucleotides: TGCGCCAGCAGCTTGTTGTGGGACAGGGGTTCCTACGAGCAGTACTTC.

The rearrangement joins TRBV6-6 to TRBJ2-7; D call uncertain. Trimming shortened V by 5 bases and J by 4 bases, and 6 bases separated the two germline ends. Germline CDR1 is MNHNY and CDR2 is SVGAGI (reference sequence). This CDR3 is 11 amino acids long. This CDR3 is CASSQAYEQYF. The CDR3 bases are TGTGCCAGCAGTCAAGCATACGAGCAGTACTTC.

This chain connects TRBV2 to TRBJ2-2, with 7 nucleotides matching TRBD2. Germline V gene lookup returns CDR1 SNHLY and CDR2 FYNNEI. The V segment lost 6 bases and the J segment 7 bases; nucleotides outside the gene matches: 20. The CDR3 runs 18 residues. CDR3 in DNA: TGTGCCAGCAGCTTGGGGAGGCTGGGACTACCCCTAGACGGGGAGCTGTTTTTT. It translates to CASSLGRLGLPLDGELFF.